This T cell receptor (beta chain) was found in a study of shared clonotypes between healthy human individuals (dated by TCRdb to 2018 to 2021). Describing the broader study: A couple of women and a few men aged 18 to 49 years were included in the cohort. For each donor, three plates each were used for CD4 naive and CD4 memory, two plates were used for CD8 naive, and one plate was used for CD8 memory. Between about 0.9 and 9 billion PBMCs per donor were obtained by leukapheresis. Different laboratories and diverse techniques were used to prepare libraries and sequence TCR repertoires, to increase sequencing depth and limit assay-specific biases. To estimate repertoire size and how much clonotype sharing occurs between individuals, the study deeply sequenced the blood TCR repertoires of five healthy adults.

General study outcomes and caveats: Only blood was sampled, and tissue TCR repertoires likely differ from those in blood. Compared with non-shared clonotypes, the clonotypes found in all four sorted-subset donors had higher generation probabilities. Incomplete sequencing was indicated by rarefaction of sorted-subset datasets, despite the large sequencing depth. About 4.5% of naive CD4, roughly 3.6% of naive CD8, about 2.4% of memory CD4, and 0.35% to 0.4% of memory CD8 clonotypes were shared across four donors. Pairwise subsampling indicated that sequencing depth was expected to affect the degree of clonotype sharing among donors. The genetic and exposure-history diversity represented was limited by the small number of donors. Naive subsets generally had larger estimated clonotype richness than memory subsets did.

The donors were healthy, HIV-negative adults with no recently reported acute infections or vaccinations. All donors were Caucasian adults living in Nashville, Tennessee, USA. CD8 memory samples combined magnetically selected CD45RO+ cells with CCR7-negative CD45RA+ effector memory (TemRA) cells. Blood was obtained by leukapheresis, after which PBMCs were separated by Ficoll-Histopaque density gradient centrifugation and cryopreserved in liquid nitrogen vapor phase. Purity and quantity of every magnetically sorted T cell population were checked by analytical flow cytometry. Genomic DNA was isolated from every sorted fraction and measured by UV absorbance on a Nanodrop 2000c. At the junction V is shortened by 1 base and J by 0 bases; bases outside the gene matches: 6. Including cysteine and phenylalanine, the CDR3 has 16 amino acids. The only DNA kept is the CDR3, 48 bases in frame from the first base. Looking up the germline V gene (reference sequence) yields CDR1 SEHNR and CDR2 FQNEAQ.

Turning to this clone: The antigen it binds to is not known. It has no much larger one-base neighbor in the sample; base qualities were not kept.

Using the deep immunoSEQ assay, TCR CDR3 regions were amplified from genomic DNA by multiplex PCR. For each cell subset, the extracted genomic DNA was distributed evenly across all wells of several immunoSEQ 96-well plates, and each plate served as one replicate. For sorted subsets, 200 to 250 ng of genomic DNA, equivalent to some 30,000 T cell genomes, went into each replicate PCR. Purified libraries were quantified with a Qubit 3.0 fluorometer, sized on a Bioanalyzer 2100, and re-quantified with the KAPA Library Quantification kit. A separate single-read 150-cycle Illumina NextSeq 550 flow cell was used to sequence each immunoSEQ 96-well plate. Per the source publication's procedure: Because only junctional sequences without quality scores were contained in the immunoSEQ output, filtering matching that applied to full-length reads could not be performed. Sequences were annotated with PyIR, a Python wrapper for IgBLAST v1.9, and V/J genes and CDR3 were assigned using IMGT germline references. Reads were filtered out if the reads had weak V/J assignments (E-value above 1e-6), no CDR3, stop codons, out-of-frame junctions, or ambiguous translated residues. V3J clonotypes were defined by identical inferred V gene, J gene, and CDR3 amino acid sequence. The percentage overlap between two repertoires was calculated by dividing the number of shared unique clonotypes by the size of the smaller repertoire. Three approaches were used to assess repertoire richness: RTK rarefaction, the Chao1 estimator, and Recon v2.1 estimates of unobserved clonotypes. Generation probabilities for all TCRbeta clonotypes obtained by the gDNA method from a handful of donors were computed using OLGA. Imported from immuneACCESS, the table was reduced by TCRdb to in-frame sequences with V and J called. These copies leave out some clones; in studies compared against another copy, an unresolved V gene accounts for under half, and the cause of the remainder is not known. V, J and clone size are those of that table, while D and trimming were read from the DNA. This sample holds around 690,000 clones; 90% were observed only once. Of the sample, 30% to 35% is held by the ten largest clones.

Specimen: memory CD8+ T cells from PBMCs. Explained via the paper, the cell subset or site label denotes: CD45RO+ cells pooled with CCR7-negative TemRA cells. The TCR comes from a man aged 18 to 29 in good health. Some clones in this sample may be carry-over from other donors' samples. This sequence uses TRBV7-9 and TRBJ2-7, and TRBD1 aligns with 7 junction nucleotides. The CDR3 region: CASSLGPTGNSYEQYF. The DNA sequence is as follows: TGTGCCAGCAGCTTAGGACCGACAGGGAACTCCTACGAGCAGTACTTC.